The 32 T cell receptor beta chains given below trace back to one sample, sequenced in a study of blood T cell repertoires in COVID-19. The protocol was immunoSEQ multiplex PCR, while the TCRdb copy is restricted to in-frame clones and leaves out a portion. This table has 200,000 or so clones, over 80% appearing once. The material sequenced was peripheral blood. Source of these receptors: a woman between 25 and 40 years old with acute or convalescent COVID-19.

The chain has TRBV5-6 and TRBJ2-7, with D possibly TRBD2 on 5 matching bases. This CDR3 has 14 amino acids. Trimming left V 0 bases short and J 3 bases short, with 10 bases between. CDR1 is SGHDT and CDR2 is YYEEEE in the germline V gene. CDR3 region: CASSLAGVHYEQYF. As DNA, the CDR3 is TGTGCCAGCAGCTTGGCCGGGGTACACTACGAGCAGTACTTC.

J is TRBJ1-1 and V is TRBV7-6; D possibly corresponds to TRBD1 (6 bases). CDR1 and CDR2 (germline): SGHVS, FNYEAQ. This CDR3 comprises 17 residues. Deletions cut 5 bases from V and 4 bases from J, with 23 bases between. CDR3 sequence reads: CASSPSVRTAWGTEAFF. CDR3 DNA: TGTGCCAGCAGCCCATCAGTCAGGACAGCTTGGGGCACTGAAGCTTTCTTT. The entire variable domain, with the rest obtained from reference TRBV7-6 and TRBJ1-1, is as follows: GAGVSQSPRYKVTKRGQDVALRCDPISGHVSLYWYRQALGQGPEFLTYFNYEAQQDKSGLPNDRFSAERPEGSISTLTIQRTEQRDSAMYRCASSPSVRTAWGTEAFFGQGTRLTVV.

The CDR3 DNA sequence: TGTGCCAGCAGCCAAGGGGCAGGGCCGAATCAGCCCCAGCATTTT. Amino acid sequence: CASSQGAGPNQPQHF. The chain is built from TRBV3-1 (or the pseudogene TRBV3-2) and TRBJ1-5; maybe TRBD1 (5 bases). Trimming left V 1 base short and J 4 bases short, with 11 bases between. Germline CDR1 LGHDT, CDR2 YNNKEL (reference sequence). CDR3 size: 15 residues.

The V call is TRBV27, the J call TRBJ2-5; 12 bases fit TRBD2. CDR3 size: 14 residues. V lost 5 bases, J lost 5 bases, and 3 bases stayed unmatched. Germline CDR1 and CDR2: MNHEY and SMNVEV (reference sequence). In nucleotides, the CDR3 is TGTGCCAGCAGTCTTCTAGCGGGAGGGGAGACCCAGTACTTC. Translated: CASSLLAGGETQYF.

V and J are TRBV7-2 and TRBJ1-1; TRBD1 might be the D (6 bases). The CDR3 is made up of 14 amino acids. V lost 5 bases, J lost 5 bases, and 15 bases lay in between. Germline-derived CDR1 and CDR2 are SGHTA and FQGNSA. The CDR3 protein is CASSPQGRRTEAFF. The DNA for the CDR3 is TGTGCCAGCAGCCCCCAGGGGCGTCGAACTGAAGCTTTCTTT.

This sequence joins TRBV4-3 and TRBJ2-1; possibly TRBD2 for D (5 bases). V dropped 0 bases and J dropped 0 bases, with 9 bases sitting between them. Germline CDR1 is LGHNA and CDR2 is YSLEER. The CDR3 loop spans 16 amino acids. The CDR3 spells CASSQDMEASYNEQFF. DNA of the CDR3: TGCGCCAGCAGCCAAGATATGGAGGCCTCCTACAATGAGCAGTTCTTC.

J is TRBJ2-7 and V is TRBV21-1; the DNA was not used to check the table's D call, TRBD2. TRBV21-1 is given as a pseudogene. The CDR3 is made up of 11 amino acids. The CDR3 loop is CASSLFYEQYF. In DNA, the CDR3 is TGTGCCAGCAGCTTATTCTACGAGCAGTACTTC.

This chain connects TRBV6-2 or TRBV6-3 to TRBJ1-3; D not certain. The germline V and J ends were trimmed by 4 bases and 0 bases, with 10 bases remaining between them. The CDR3 length is 15 residues. From germline, CDR1 is MNHEY and CDR2 SVGEGT. Here the CDR3 DNA reads TGTGCCAGCAGTTTCGGGTCGAGCTCTGGAAACACCATATATTTT. As protein: CASSFGSSSGNTIYF.

CDR3 in DNA: TGTGCCAGCAGTCTGGGAGGGATATTAGAAAAACTGTTTTTT. Protein sequence: CASSLGGILEKLFF. The V gene is TRBV28, the J gene TRBJ1-4; D call uncertain. This CDR3 spans 14 amino acids. The V gene lost 5 bases and the J gene lost 8 bases, with 15 bases spanning the gap. The germline V gene encodes CDR1 MDHEN and CDR2 SYDVKM.

The chain joins TRBV4-2 to TRBJ1-2, with 7 bases aligning to TRBD1. The CDR3 spans 16 residues. J gave up 6 bases and V 3 bases, and 13 bases lay outside the gene matches. From germline, CDR1 is LGHNA and CDR2 YNFKEQ. CDR3 region: CASSHPPTGTGDGYTF. The CDR3 coding sequence is TGTGCCAGCAGCCATCCACCCACCGGCACAGGGGATGGCTACACCTTC.

The chain has TRBV6-1 and TRBJ1-4; no clear D gene. This CDR3 has 12 residues. Germline V gene sequence: CDR1 MNHNS, CDR2 SASEGT. V lost 3 bases, J lost 5 bases, and 4 bases lay in between. The CDR3 DNA is TGTGCCAGCAGTGATCCGAATGAAAAACTGTTTTTT. Its protein product is CASSDPNEKLFF.

This clone has just one count. V is TRBV7-2 and J is TRBJ1-1; 9 nucleotides line up with TRBD1. From germline, CDR1 is SGHTA and CDR2 FQGNSA. The J segment lost 7 bases and the V segment lost 1 base, leaving 7 bases of the junction unmatched. This CDR3 region has 15 residues. The CDR3 region is CASSLEGTGPLEAFF. For the CDR3, the DNA is TGTGCCAGCAGCTTAGAAGGGACAGGGCCCCTTGAAGCTTTCTTT.

V gene TRBV11-2 combines with J gene TRBJ2-7, with D hard to call. The CDR3 extends over 11 amino acids. Germline loops: CDR1 SGHAT, CDR2 FQNNGV. V lost 4 bases to trimming and J lost 3 bases, with 4 bases between them. The CDR3 sequence: CASSSIYEQYF. CDR3 DNA: TGTGCCAGCAGCTCCATCTACGAGCAGTACTTC.

The rearrangement joins TRBV28 to TRBJ1-5; 8 nucleotides match TRBD1. Germline V gives CDR1 MDHEN, CDR2 SYDVKM. The CDR3 extends over 17 amino acids. Unmatched junction bases numbered 11, after V lost 5 bases and J lost 2 bases. CDR3 amino acids: CASSPYPGGEGNQPQHF. CDR3 bases: TGTGCCAGCAGTCCATACCCAGGGGGCGAGGGCAATCAGCCCCAGCATTTT.

This chain joins TRBV6-2 or TRBV6-3 and TRBJ2-7; D uncertain. This CDR3 comprises 12 residues. Germline V gives CDR1 MNHEY, CDR2 SVGEGT. Trimming stripped 0 bases from V and 4 bases from J, with 4 bases between. Here the CDR3 DNA reads TGTGCCAGCAGTTACTCGAGGTACGAGCAGTACTTC. Translated, it gives CASSYSRYEQYF.

This clone was detected a few times. CDR3 sequence (DNA): TGTGCCTGGAGTGTACTTAAACAGTCCTACGAGCAGTACTTC. This encodes CAWSVLKQSYEQYF. The J gene is TRBJ2-7, the V gene TRBV30, with D unresolved. Trimming took off 0 bases at V and 1 base at J, with 10 bases between the two ends. Germline V CDR1 and CDR2: GTSNPN, SVGIG (reference sequence). This CDR3 has 14 amino acids. The variable domain in full, with the rest retrieved from reference TRBV30 and TRBJ2-7, is SQTIHQWPATLVQPVGSPLSLECTVEGTSNPNLYWYRQAAGRGLQLLFYSVGIGQISSEVPQNLSASRPQDRQFILSSKKLLLSDSGFYLCAWSVLKQSYEQYFGPGTRLTVT.

This sequence joins TRBV5-3 and TRBJ1-1, with 8 bases aligning to TRBD1. TRBV5-3 is flagged as an ORF with uncertain function. This CDR3 has 14 amino acids. V gave up 5 bases and J gave up 4 bases; unmatched junction bases: 7. CDR3: CARRHGQGGTEAFF. Here the CDR3 DNA reads TGTGCCAGAAGGCACGGACAGGGCGGCACTGAAGCTTTCTTT.

The chain joins TRBV11-1 to TRBJ1-1, with a weak D call TRBD1 (6 bases). Germline assignment: CDR1 SGHAT and CDR2 FQDESV (reference sequence). This CDR3 has 15 residues. V dropped 4 bases and J dropped 3 bases, with 15 bases sitting between them. DNA of the CDR3: TGTGCCAGCAGCTACGAGAGGGGGAGGGACACTGAAGCTTTCTTT. Translation: CASSYERGRDTEAFF.

This clone has just a few counts. The V gene is TRBV6-2 or TRBV6-3, the J gene TRBJ2-5; D remains ambiguous. The CDR3 has 13 residues. From germline, CDR1 is MNHEY and CDR2 SVGEGT. Trimming removed 4 bases from V and 5 bases from J, with 11 bases in between. The CDR3 region is CASSLVLWETQYF. CDR3 sequence (DNA): TGTGCCAGCAGTTTAGTCCTTTGGGAGACCCAGTACTTC.

This sequence joins TRBV7-2 and TRBJ1-2; D gene unclear. This CDR3 contains 13 residues. Germline CDR1 reads SGHTA; CDR2 reads FQGNSA. Trimming left V 4 bases short and J 7 bases short, with 13 bases between. CDR3 nucleotide sequence: TGTGCCAGCAGCTACCCCACCATGAGTGGCTACACCTTC. Its protein product is CASSYPTMSGYTF.

V is TRBV11-1 and J is TRBJ2-2; 11 bases align to TRBD2. J gave up 6 bases and V 5 bases, and 8 bases lay outside the gene matches. The CDR3 is 16 amino acids. Per germline, CDR1 SGHAT and CDR2 FQDESV (reference sequence). The CDR3, as DNA: TGTGCCAGCAGCCTAAGGAATAGCGGGAGGGCCGGGGAGCTGTTTTTT. It yields the protein CASSLRNSGRAGELFF.

The rearrangement uses TRBV5-6 and TRBJ1-2; 7 nucleotides agree with TRBD1. Germline-derived CDR1 and CDR2 are SGHDT and YYEEEE. This CDR3 is built from 15 residues. The V segment lost 2 bases and the J segment 0 bases; nucleotides outside the gene matches: 4. The CDR3 loop reads CASSFSGTANYGYTF. CDR3 nucleotides: TGTGCCAGCAGCTTCTCCGGGACAGCTAACTATGGCTACACCTTC.

J is TRBJ1-2 and V is TRBV7-9; D is possibly TRBD1 (5 bases). V shed 3 bases and J shed 7 bases, with 15 bases lying between them. Germline CDR1 reads SEHNR; CDR2 reads FQNEAQ (reference sequence). The CDR3 totals 14 residues. CDR3 coding DNA: TGTGCCAGCAGCTTGGGGCAGGACCAGGGTGGCTACACCTTC. It encodes CASSLGQDQGGYTF.

This rearrangement joins TRBV7-9 to TRBJ1-2, with 9 bases identical to TRBD1. This CDR3 region has 16 residues. The V gene end was trimmed by 3 bases and the J gene end by 5 bases; junction bases not matched to a gene: 10. CDR1 SEHNR and CDR2 FQNEAQ come from the germline V gene (reference sequence). In nucleotides, the CDR3 is TGTGCCAGCAGCTTTAGCGAAGACAGGGGGTCTTATGGCTACACCTTC. It translates to CASSFSEDRGSYGYTF.

This chain uses TRBV27 with TRBJ2-3; D is possibly TRBD2 (7 bases). This CDR3 contains 15 residues. The V gene lost 2 bases and the J gene lost 4 bases, with 13 bases spanning the gap. CDR1 is MNHEY and CDR2 is SMNVEV in the germline V gene (reference sequence). The CDR3 DNA reads TGTGCCAGCAGTTTAGGCGGGGGCGAGTCAGATACGCAGTATTTT. Amino acid sequence: CASSLGGGESDTQYF.

The J gene is TRBJ1-2, the V gene TRBV19; D call uncertain. CDR1 and CDR2 from the germline V gene are LNHDA and SQIVND (reference sequence). The V and J ends lost 7 bases and 10 bases respectively, with 16 bases between them. This CDR3 spans 12 amino acids. The CDR3 sequence is CASKWAAGVYTF. The CDR3 DNA follows: TGTGCCAGTAAATGGGCCGCGGGAGTCTACACCTTC.

This clone was recorded only once. The chain links TRBV4-3 to TRBJ1-4; TRBD1 is a possible D gene (6 bases). The CDR3 covers 16 residues. The V and J ends lost 5 bases and 4 bases respectively, with 17 bases between them. Germline V gene lookup returns CDR1 LGHNA and CDR2 YSLEER. CDR3 region: CASSDFKGQNNEKLFF. The CDR3 region has the DNA TGCGCCAGCAGCGATTTCAAAGGACAGAATAATGAAAAACTGTTTTTT.

The rearrangement links TRBV28 to TRBJ1-5; D is perhaps TRBD1 (5 bases). V was clipped by 10 bases and J by 0 bases, with 10 bases between them. The CDR3 contains 13 residues. The germline V gene has CDR1 MDHEN and CDR2 SYDVKM. The CDR3 loop is CATDSNSNQPQHF. The CDR3 bases are TGTGCCACCGACAGCAATAGCAATCAGCCCCAGCATTTT.

This sequence joins TRBV29-1 and TRBJ1-4, with TRBD1 identical over 7 bases. Germline V gene lookup returns CDR1 SQVTM and CDR2 ANQGSEA. J lost 8 bases, V lost 6 bases, and 9 bases had no gene match. This CDR3 is 13 amino acids long. The CDR3 DNA follows: TGCAGCGTCCCGGGACAGTTCGGCGAAAAACTGTTTTTT. The encoded protein is CSVPGQFGEKLFF.

This chain joins TRBV6-4 and TRBJ1-2, with D maybe TRBD1 (6 bases). Germline CDR1 is MRHNA and CDR2 is SNTAGT. The CDR3 is 13 residues long. V dropped 5 bases and J dropped 5 bases, with 12 bases sitting between them. The CDR3 protein is CASSRGISYGYTF. The DNA of the CDR3 is TGTGCCAGCAGTAGGGGGATCAGTTATGGCTACACCTTC.

This chain uses TRBV19 with TRBJ1-5; 7 bases align to TRBD1. With 8 bases clipped from V and 6 bases from J, the junction kept 10 bases outside the gene matches. The CDR3 covers 14 residues. Germline V gene lookup returns CDR1 LNHDA and CDR2 SQIVND (reference sequence). The CDR3 DNA reads as TGTGCCAGTCATGATCAGGGGGTCACTCAGCCCCAGCATTTT. It codes for CASHDQGVTQPQHF.

This clone was counted a single time. The chain couples TRBV3-1 (or the pseudogene TRBV3-2) to TRBJ2-5; 12 nucleotides line up with TRBD2. This CDR3 contains 16 residues. V shed 1 base and J 3 bases; nucleotides not matched to a gene: 3. Germline V gene sequence: CDR1 LGHDT, CDR2 YNNKEL (reference sequence). CDR3 sequence (DNA): TGTGCCAGCAGCCAAGGTGGACTAGCGGGGAAAGAGACCCAGTACTTC. It encodes CASSQGGLAGKETQYF.